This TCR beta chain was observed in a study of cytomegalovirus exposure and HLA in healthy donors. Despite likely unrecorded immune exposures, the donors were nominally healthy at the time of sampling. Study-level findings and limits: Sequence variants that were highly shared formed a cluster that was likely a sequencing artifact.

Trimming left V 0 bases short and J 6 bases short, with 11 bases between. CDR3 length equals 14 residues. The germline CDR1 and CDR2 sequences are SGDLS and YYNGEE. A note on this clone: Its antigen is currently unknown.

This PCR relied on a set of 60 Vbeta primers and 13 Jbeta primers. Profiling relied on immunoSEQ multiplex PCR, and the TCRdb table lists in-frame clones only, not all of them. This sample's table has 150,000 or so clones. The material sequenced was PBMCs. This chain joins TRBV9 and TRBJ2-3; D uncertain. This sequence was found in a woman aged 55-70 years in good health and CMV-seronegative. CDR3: CASSVAKETDTQYF. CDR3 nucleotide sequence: TGTGCCAGCAGCGTAGCCAAGGAGACGGATACGCAGTATTTT.